This T cell receptor (beta chain) came from a study of post-analysis software for immune sequencing data. Whole-study results and caveats: About five TRBV segments were more frequent in patients than controls; TRBV5-6, TRBV5-1 and TRBV20-1 belonged to this group.

Points on this clonotype: Antigen: not known.

This CDR3 has 14 residues. Germline CDR1 and CDR2: LGHNA and YSLEER. V lost 0 bases, J lost 9 bases, and 12 bases lay in between. cDNA libraries for TCR beta contained unique molecular identifiers. TCRdb re-analysed the PCR reads in MiXCR, keeping a single row per CDR3 protein. The sample contains 700,000 to 800,000 distinct CDR3 sequences, 25% to 30% of which appear only once. Sequenced input: blood. The source of this sequence is a girl aged 5 to 17 with multiple sclerosis. The J gene is TRBJ2-4, the V gene TRBV4-3, with D maybe TRBD2 (5 bases). DNA of the CDR3: TGCGCCAGCAGCCAAGAACTAGTTCTCGGCATTCAGTACTTC. This codes for CASSQELVLGIQYF.